Following are 19 T cell receptor beta chains from one sample sequenced in a study of T cells in localized non-small cell lung cancer (dated by TCRdb to 2020 to 2022). Libraries were made using the immunoSEQ multiplex PCR assay. Drawn from immuneACCESS, this table holds only the in-frame rearrangements with V and J called that TCRdb kept. Clones are partly lost; checked studies trace under half to an unresolved V gene and leave the rest unexplained. The sample includes tens of thousands of clones, with approximately 84% observed a single time. The ten largest clones represent 1% to 1.5% of the sample. The starting material was peripheral blood, obtained before any cancer treatment. The receptor set was obtained from a female donor older than 55 with stage I lung adenocarcinoma.

The chain joins TRBV7-9 to TRBJ2-7; D might be TRBD1 (6 bases). The V and J ends lost 0 bases and 0 bases respectively, with 12 bases between them. CDR3 length equals 16 residues. Germline V lookup: CDR1 SEHNR, CDR2 FQNEAQ (reference sequence). As DNA, the CDR3 is TGTGCCAGCAGCTTAGCCGGACAGATACCCTCCTACGAGCAGTACTTC. It encodes CASSLAGQIPSYEQYF.

The chain joins TRBV2 to TRBJ1-1; TRBD1 might be the D (5 bases). The V gene's germline CDR1 is SNHLY and CDR2 FYNNEI. Trimming stripped 8 bases from V and 1 base from J, with 20 bases between. The CDR3 covers 16 residues. For the CDR3, the DNA is TGTGCCAGCTCGACACTGACCGGGACGGGGAACACTGAAGCTTTCTTT. As protein: CASSTLTGTGNTEAFF.

The genes are TRBV25-1 and TRBJ2-1; 9 bases line up with TRBD1. The CDR3 length is 13 residues. The junction had 4 bases not matched to a gene; V was cut back by 5 bases and J by 8 bases. The germline V gene has CDR1 MGHDK and CDR2 SYGVNS. The CDR3 here is CASSRQGVDEQFF. In DNA form, the CDR3 reads TGTGCCAGCAGTAGACAGGGGGTGGATGAGCAGTTCTTC. Complete variable domain (other parts from reference TRBV25-1 and TRBJ2-1): EADIYQTPRYLVIGTGKKITLECSQTMGHDKMYWYQQDPGMELHLIHYSYGVNSTEKGDLSSESTVSRIRTEHFPLTLESARPSHTSQYLCASSRQGVDEQFFGPGTRLTVL.

The chain joins TRBV5-8 to TRBJ2-3, with D perhaps TRBD1 or TRBD2 (5 bases each). Per the germline V gene, CDR1 is SGHTS and CDR2 is YDEGEE. The CDR3 is made up of 15 amino acids. V dropped 0 bases and J dropped 0 bases, with 8 bases sitting between them. Here the CDR3 reads CASSLGGYSTDTQYF. The CDR3 coding sequence is TGTGCCAGCAGCTTGGGGGGGTATAGCACAGATACGCAGTATTTT.

This chain links TRBV5-1 with TRBJ2-3, with 9 bases identical to TRBD2. The CDR3 length is 16 residues. Trimming removed 3 bases from V and 4 bases from J; junction bases left unmatched: 9. Germline V gene lookup returns CDR1 SGHRS and CDR2 YFSETQ. The CDR3 region is CASSWGSGGPSDTQYF. The DNA of the CDR3 is TGCGCCAGCAGCTGGGGTAGCGGGGGCCCCTCAGATACGCAGTATTTT.

The chain is built from TRBV7-9 and TRBJ1-4, with a tentative D call TRBD1 (5 bases). This CDR3 comprises 15 residues. CDR1 is SEHNR, CDR2 FQNEAQ, per germline (reference sequence). Trimming left V 7 bases short and J 3 bases short, with 15 bases between. This chain's CDR3 is CASTLGERANEKLFF. CDR3 DNA: TGTGCCAGCACCCTAGGGGAAAGAGCTAATGAAAAACTGTTTTTT.

The gene calls are TRBV5-1 and TRBJ2-1; 12 nucleotides line up with TRBD2. This CDR3 contains 14 residues. Germline lookup yields CDR1 SGHRS and CDR2 YFSETQ. J lost 4 bases, V lost 7 bases, and 3 bases had no gene match. The CDR3 DNA follows: TGCGCCAGCGGACTAGCGGGAAATTACAATGAGCAGTTCTTC. It specifies CASGLAGNYNEQFF.

CDR3 protein: CASSFYQHLYNEQFF. The CDR3, as DNA: TGTGCCAGCAGTTTTTATCAGCATCTATACAATGAGCAGTTCTTC. V gene TRBV28 combines with J gene TRBJ2-1, with D unclear. Deletions cut 3 bases from V and 4 bases from J, with 13 bases between. The CDR3 runs to 15 residues. Germline V gives CDR1 MDHEN, CDR2 SYDVKM.

The genes are TRBV2 and TRBJ2-7; the D gene is possibly TRBD1 (5 bases). Trimming shortened V by 6 bases and J by 2 bases, and 11 bases separated the two germline ends. This CDR3 has 13 residues. Germline values: CDR1 SNHLY, CDR2 FYNNEI. The CDR3 loop is CASRSTATYEQYF. In nucleotides, the CDR3 is TGTGCCAGCAGATCGACAGCAACCTACGAGCAGTACTTC.

The chain joins TRBV28 to TRBJ2-7, with D perhaps TRBD2 (5 bases). From germline, CDR1 is MDHEN and CDR2 SYDVKM. The CDR3 has 15 amino acids. V gave up 1 base and J gave up 9 bases, with 19 bases separating them. The CDR3 region is CASSLFADRLRGQYF. CDR3 sequence (DNA): TGTGCCAGCAGTTTATTCGCTGACCGACTACGTGGGCAGTACTTC.

This chain uses TRBV19 with TRBJ1-6; D is perhaps TRBD1 (5 bases). The CDR3 length is 16 residues. Trimming stripped 6 bases from V and 6 bases from J, with 18 bases between. Germline V gene data show CDR1 as LNHDA and CDR2 as SQIVND (reference sequence). The CDR3 region is CASSKEIRAFNSPLHF. DNA for the CDR3: TGTGCCAGTAGCAAGGAGATCAGGGCCTTTAATTCACCCCTCCACTTT.

The chain employs TRBV7-9 and TRBJ1-1; a possible D gene is TRBD1 (5 bases). Trimming shortened V by 1 base and J by 5 bases, and 20 bases separated the two germline ends. The CDR3 is made up of 17 amino acids. CDR1 and CDR2 from the germline V gene are SEHNR and FQNEAQ (reference sequence). DNA of the CDR3: TGTGCCAGCAGCTTAGGTCCGGGAGGGGCTGGGGAGACTGAAGCTTTCTTT. It encodes CASSLGPGGAGETEAFF.

The genes are TRBV6-5 and TRBJ2-1; TRBD2 might be the D (6 bases). The CDR3 covers 13 residues. V lost 7 bases and J 8 bases, leaving 15 bases between the germline ends. Germline V gene lookup returns CDR1 MNHEY and CDR2 SVGAGI. This CDR3 reads CASTLDWGDEQFF. In DNA, the CDR3 is TGTGCCAGCACCTTGGATTGGGGGGATGAGCAGTTCTTC.

The rearrangement uses TRBV5-4 and TRBJ1-2; perhaps TRBD1 as D (5 bases). V lost 0 bases to trimming and J lost 5 bases, with 11 bases between them. In germline, CDR1 is SGHNT, CDR2 YYREEE (reference sequence). The CDR3 has 14 amino acids. This CDR3 is CASSLAGASYGYTF. CDR3 in DNA: TGTGCCAGCAGCTTGGCCGGGGCATCGTATGGCTACACCTTC.

Comments on this clone: The junction does not match germline at one end; this may be a read error. This sequence joins TRBV9 and TRBJ2-7; D possibly corresponds to TRBD2 (5 bases). CDR3 size: 14 residues. Per germline, CDR1 SGDLS and CDR2 YYNGEE. The CDR3 coding sequence is TGTGCCAGCAACGTAGGACTCCGCTCCTACGAGCAGTACTTC. Translation: CASNVGLRSYEQYF.

The V call is TRBV7-2, the J call TRBJ2-7, with 8 bases lining up with TRBD1. With 4 bases clipped from V and 5 bases from J, the junction kept 4 bases outside the gene matches. Germline loops: CDR1 SGHTA, CDR2 FQGNSA. The CDR3 is 13 residues long. The DNA of the CDR3 is TGTGCCAGCAGCTCTCAACAGGGGGACGAGCAGTACTTC. It encodes CASSSQQGDEQYF. The whole variable domain, remainder taken from reference TRBV7-2 and TRBJ2-7, is GAGVSQSPSNKVTEKGKDVELRCDPISGHTALYWYRQSLGQGLEFLIYFQGNSAPDKSGLPSDRFSAERTGGSVSTLTIQRTQQEDSAVYLCASSSQQGDEQYFGPGTRLTVT.

The V and J genes are TRBV28 and TRBJ2-5; unclear D gene. The V and J ends lost 6 bases and 5 bases respectively, with 10 bases between them. This CDR3 comprises 12 residues. Germline CDR1 is MDHEN and CDR2 is SYDVKM. CDR3 sequence: CASRTPMETQYF. The CDR3, as DNA: TGTGCCAGCAGGACCCCGATGGAGACCCAGTACTTC. Together with reference TRBV28 and TRBJ2-5, the CDR3 gives the full variable domain: DVKVTQSSRYLVKRTGEKVFLECVQDMDHENMFWYRQDPGLGLRLIYFSYDVKMKEKGDIPEGYSVSREKKERFSLILESASTNQTSMYLCASRTPMETQYFGPGTRLLVL.

The chain couples TRBV7-9 to TRBJ1-5; D is unclear. The CDR3 covers 13 residues. Germline assignment: CDR1 SEHNR and CDR2 FQNEAQ (reference sequence). The V and J ends lost 1 base and 7 bases respectively, with 8 bases between them. Written as DNA, the CDR3 is TGTGCCAGCAGCTTAGAGGTTAACCAGCCCCAGCATTTT. Its protein product is CASSLEVNQPQHF.

The V and J genes are TRBV5-1 and TRBJ2-3; possibly TRBD2 for D (5 bases). The V gene's germline CDR1 is SGHRS and CDR2 YFSETQ. CDR3 length: 15 residues. Trimming removed 0 bases from V and 0 bases from J, with 8 bases in between. The CDR3, as DNA: TGCGCCAGCAGCTTGGCCGGGATCAGCACAGATACGCAGTATTTT. Residues: CASSLAGISTDTQYF.